This paragraph covers one T cell receptor (beta chain) sequence. Its binding antigen is unknown. Base qualities are missing; no much larger clone stands one base away. Libraries came from PCR. The sample was run on an Illumina HiSeq 2500. To reduce PCR and sequencing biases, unique molecular identifiers were incorporated into the TCR beta cDNA libraries. Per 1 to 10 million input T cells, approximately 500,000 cDNA molecules were obtained, such that each molecule approximated one T cell. The patient libraries were prepared and sequenced using the same protocol as the earlier healthy control dataset. Within a given batch, samples were prepared together, multiplexed and sequenced on the same HiSeq lane. Processing in the source paper ran as follows. MIGEC was used to process the raw barcoded reads, and molecular identifier groups with only a single read were discarded before consensus assembly and CDR3 extraction. Clonotype tables were post-analysed with VDJtools, and diversity was normalized by down-sampling all datasets to the smallest sample size. To correct batch-related cross-sample contamination, repertoire overlap clustering matched CDR3 amino acid sequences but not nucleotide sequences. The public reads were reprocessed in TCRdb via fastp at Q25 and MiXCR, keeping in-frame beta chains. Each entry is one CDR3 protein sequence, shown with its most common DNA and genes. The V and J calls follow TCRdb's processing rather than the paper's. In this sample the table shows approximately 770,000 distinct CDR3 sequences, roughly 46% of which occur a single time. Clones ranked in the top ten supply 4.9% of the sample.

The CDR3 measures 16 amino acids from cysteine to phenylalanine. This entry keeps only the CDR3 DNA: 48 bases, framed from base 1. The germline V gene specifies MDHEN as CDR1 and SYDVKM as CDR2. Here V drops 3 bases and J drops 2 bases, and the junction holds 8 bases not matched to any gene. This sample is part of a study of post-analysis software for immune sequencing data (dated by TCRdb to about 2015). With respect to the entire study: Relapsing-remitting, secondary progressive and progressive-relapsing multiple sclerosis were recorded as disease courses, and subtype annotation was lacking for some patients. A subset of samples was prepared in parallel using single-end sample barcoding, then pooled and co-amplified after Illumina adapter ligation. The patient repertoires were set against eleven to twelve previously published healthy control repertoires from donors whose ages ranged from roughly 6 to 27 years.

TCR beta repertoires were profiled from peripheral blood of some 13 young patients with multiple sclerosis to demonstrate the VDJtools post-analysis software. The patients with multiple sclerosis were children and adolescents between about 6 and 16 years of age. Findings and caveats that apply to the study as a whole: Significantly higher frequencies in patients than in controls were found for roughly 5 TRBV segments, including TRBV5-6, TRBV5-1 and TRBV20-1. Normalized Chao1 diversity was significantly lower in multiple sclerosis patients than controls, suggesting substantial peripheral T-cell clonal expansion. The multiple sclerosis patient group was slightly younger than the control group. Direct clustering with F measure revealed strong co-clustering of samples prepared in the same batch, which led to a batch-effect correction.

The V and J genes are TRBV28 and TRBJ2-5; TRBD2 lines up with 8 middle nucleotides. Sample: blood. This TCR came from a girl aged 10 to 17 with multiple sclerosis. The CDR3 in this case is CASSLGGAGGQETQYF. DNA sequence: TGTGCCAGCAGTTTGGGAGGGGCGGGAGGTCAAGAGACCCAGTACTTC.